This is a list of T cell receptor beta chains from one sample in a study of beta chain features in type 1 diabetes. TCRdb's table, derived via immunoSEQ multiplex PCR, lists solely in-frame clones and lacks some. This sample has fewer than 200,000 clones, with 10% found just once. Material: central memory CD4+ T cells from blood. Receptors originate from a man aged 25-45 years with type 1 diabetes. CDR3s include the opening cysteine and the closing phenylalanine or tryptophan. Fields, in order: V gene, D gene, J gene, clone size, CDR3 DNA, CDR3 protein. The D gene is left open where the match is weak. Clone size is given for some rows only: seen once, a few or many times, or a class if the clone is expanded.

V gene: TRBV29-1; D gene: TRBD1; J gene: TRBJ2-5; clone size: few; CDR3 DNA: TGCAGCGTTGCCGGGACAGTTTATGGCGTAAGCCAAGAGACCCAGTACTTC; CDR3 protein: CSVAGTVYGVSQETQYF
V gene: TRBV15; D gene: TRBD2; J gene: TRBJ2-1; clone size: .; CDR3 DNA: TGTGCCACCAGCTCCGGATGGTCTAGCGGGTCCTCATACAATGAGCAGTTCTTC; CDR3 protein: CATSSGWSSGSSYNEQFF
V gene: TRBV4-3; D gene: .; J gene: TRBJ2-7; clone size: .; CDR3 DNA: TGCGCCAGCAGCCAAGATCCCACAGGGGAGGCGTCTGAGCAGTACTTC; CDR3 protein: CASSQDPTGEASEQYF
V gene: TRBV7-9; D gene: .; J gene: TRBJ1-2; clone size: few; CDR3 DNA: TGTGCCAGCAGCCCTGAGGGTTCCTATGGCTACACCTTC; CDR3 protein: CASSPEGSYGYTF
V gene: TRBV30; D gene: TRBD2; J gene: TRBJ2-1; clone size: .; CDR3 DNA: TGTGCCTGGAATGAGCCGGGACTAGCGCTCAATGAGCAGTTCTTC; CDR3 protein: CAWNEPGLALNEQFF
V gene: TRBV15; D gene: TRBD1; J gene: TRBJ2-6; clone size: .; CDR3 DNA: TGTGCCACCAGCTCTCGGACAGGCCCCGTTTCTGGGGCCAACGTCCTGACTTTC; CDR3 protein: CATSSRTGPVSGANVLTF
V gene: TRBV5-1; D gene: TRBD1; J gene: TRBJ1-1; clone size: .; CDR3 DNA: TGCGCCAGCAGCCAACGGACAGGGGTGAGCACTGAAGCTTTCTTT; CDR3 protein: CASSQRTGVSTEAFF
V gene: TRBV4-1; D gene: TRBD2; J gene: TRBJ2-1; clone size: few; CDR3 DNA: TGCGCCAGCAGCCAATTTCTAGCGGATACTAACAATGAGCAGTTCTTC; CDR3 protein: CASSQFLADTNNEQFF
V gene: TRBV19; D gene: .; J gene: TRBJ2-1; clone size: .; CDR3 DNA: TGTGCCAGTAGTTTGGGGGAGGCCCCCTTAAATGAGCAGTTCTTC; CDR3 protein: CASSLGEAPLNEQFF
V gene: TRBV7-9; D gene: .; J gene: TRBJ2-3; clone size: .; CDR3 DNA: TGTGCCAGCAGCTTACGTAGCGAGACAGATACGCAGTATTTT; CDR3 protein: CASSLRSETDTQYF
V gene: TRBV5-1; D gene: TRBD2; J gene: TRBJ2-1; clone size: .; CDR3 DNA: TGCGCCAGCAGCGATCCGCTAGCGGGAGTGAGTAATGAGCAGTTCTTC; CDR3 protein: CASSDPLAGVSNEQFF
V gene: TRBV9; D gene: TRBD2; J gene: TRBJ2-7; clone size: few; CDR3 DNA: TGTGCCAGCAGCGTAAGTCCGTGGACTAGCGGATCCTACGAGCAGTACTTC; CDR3 protein: CASSVSPWTSGSYEQYF
V gene: TRBV5-4; D gene: TRBD1; J gene: TRBJ2-7; clone size: few; CDR3 DNA: TGTGCCAGCAGCAGTGACAGGGGAGTCCACGAGCAGTACTTC; CDR3 protein: CASSSDRGVHEQYF
V gene: TRBV7-2; D gene: .; J gene: TRBJ2-3; clone size: many; CDR3 DNA: TGTGCCAGCAGCCCACAAGGGAGGGATACGCAGTATTTT; CDR3 protein: CASSPQGRDTQYF
V gene: TRBV19; D gene: .; J gene: TRBJ2-5; clone size: .; CDR3 DNA: TGTGCCAGTAGTAGGTCGCAGGGTGGACAAGAGACCCAGTACTTC; CDR3 protein: CASSRSQGGQETQYF
V gene: TRBV5-1; D gene: .; J gene: TRBJ1-2; clone size: few; CDR3 DNA: TGCGCCAGCAGCTTGGGTGGCGCAGGGTGGAAGGATGGCTACACCTTC; CDR3 protein: CASSLGGAGWKDGYTF
V gene: TRBV5-1; D gene: .; J gene: TRBJ2-5; clone size: .; CDR3 DNA: TGCGCCAGCAGCTTGGCCCCCGGAGGGCAAGAGACCCAGTACTTC; CDR3 protein: CASSLAPGGQETQYF